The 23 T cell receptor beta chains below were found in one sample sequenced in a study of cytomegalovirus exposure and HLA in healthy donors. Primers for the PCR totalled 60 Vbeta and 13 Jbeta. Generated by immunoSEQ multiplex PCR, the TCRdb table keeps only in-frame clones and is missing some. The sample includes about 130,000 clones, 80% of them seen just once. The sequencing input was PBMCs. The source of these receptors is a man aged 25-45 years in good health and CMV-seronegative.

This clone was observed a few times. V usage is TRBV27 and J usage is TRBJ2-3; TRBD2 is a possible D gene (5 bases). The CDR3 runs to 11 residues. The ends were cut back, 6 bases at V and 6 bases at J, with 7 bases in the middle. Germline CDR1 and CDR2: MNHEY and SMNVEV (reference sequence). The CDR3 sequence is CASSRGDTQYF. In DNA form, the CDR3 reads TGTGCCAGCAGCCGAGGGGATACGCAGTATTTT.

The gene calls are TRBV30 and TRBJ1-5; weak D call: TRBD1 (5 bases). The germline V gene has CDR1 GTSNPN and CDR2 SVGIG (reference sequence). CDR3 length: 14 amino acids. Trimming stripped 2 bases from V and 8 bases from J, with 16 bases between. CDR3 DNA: TGTGCCTGGAGTTTTGGGGCCGGGGGGGAGCCCCAGCATTTT. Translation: CAWSFGAGGEPQHF.

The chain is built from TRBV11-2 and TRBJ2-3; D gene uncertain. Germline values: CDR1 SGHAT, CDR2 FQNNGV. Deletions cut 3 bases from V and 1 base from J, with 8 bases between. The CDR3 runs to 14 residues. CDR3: CASSLGFGTDTQYF. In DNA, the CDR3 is TGTGCCAGCAGCTTGGGCTTTGGCACAGATACGCAGTATTTT.

The CDR3 DNA reads TGTGCCAGCAGCTCCGAGGGCTACGAGCAGTACTTC. This gives the protein CASSSEGYEQYF. The V gene is TRBV28, the J gene TRBJ2-7; D might be TRBD2 (5 bases). Germline lookup yields CDR1 MDHEN and CDR2 SYDVKM. This CDR3 comprises 12 residues. Trimming removed 6 bases from V and 3 bases from J, with 9 bases in between.

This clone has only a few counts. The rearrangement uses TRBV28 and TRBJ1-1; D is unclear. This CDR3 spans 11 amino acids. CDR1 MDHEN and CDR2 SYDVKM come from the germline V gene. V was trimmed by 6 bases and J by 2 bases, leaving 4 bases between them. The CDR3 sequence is CASRLNTEAFF. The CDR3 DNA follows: TGTGCCAGCAGACTTAACACTGAAGCTTTCTTT.

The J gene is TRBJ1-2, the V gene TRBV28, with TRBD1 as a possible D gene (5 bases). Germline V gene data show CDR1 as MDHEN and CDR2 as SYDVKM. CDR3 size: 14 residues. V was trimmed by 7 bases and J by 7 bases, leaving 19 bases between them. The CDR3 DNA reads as TGTGCCAGCATATCCGGGACTCTCACCCCTGGCTACACCTTC. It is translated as CASISGTLTPGYTF.

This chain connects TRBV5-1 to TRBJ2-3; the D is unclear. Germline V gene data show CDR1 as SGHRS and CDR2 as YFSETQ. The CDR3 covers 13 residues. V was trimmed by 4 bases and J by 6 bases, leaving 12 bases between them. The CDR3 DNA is TGCGCCAGCAGCCTCCGTTACGGGGATACGCAGTATTTT. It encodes CASSLRYGDTQYF.

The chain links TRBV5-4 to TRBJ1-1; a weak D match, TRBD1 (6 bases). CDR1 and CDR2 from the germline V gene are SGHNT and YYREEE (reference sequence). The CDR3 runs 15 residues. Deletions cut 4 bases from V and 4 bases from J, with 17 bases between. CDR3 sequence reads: CASSPQGTGGTEAFF. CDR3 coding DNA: TGTGCCAGCAGCCCGCAGGGGACGGGAGGCACTGAAGCTTTCTTT.

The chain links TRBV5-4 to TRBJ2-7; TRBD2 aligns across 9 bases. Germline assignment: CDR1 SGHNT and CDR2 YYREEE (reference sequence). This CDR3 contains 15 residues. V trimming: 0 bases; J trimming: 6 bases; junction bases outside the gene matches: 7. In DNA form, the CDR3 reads TGTGCCAGCAGCTTGGCGGCTAGCGGGATCTCCGAGCAGTACTTC. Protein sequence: CASSLAASGISEQYF.

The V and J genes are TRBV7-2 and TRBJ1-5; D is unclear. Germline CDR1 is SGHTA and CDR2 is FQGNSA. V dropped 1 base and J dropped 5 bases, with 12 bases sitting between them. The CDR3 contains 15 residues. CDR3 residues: CASSLEPRRDQPQHF. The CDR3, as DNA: TGTGCCAGCAGCTTAGAGCCTCGGAGGGATCAGCCCCAGCATTTT.

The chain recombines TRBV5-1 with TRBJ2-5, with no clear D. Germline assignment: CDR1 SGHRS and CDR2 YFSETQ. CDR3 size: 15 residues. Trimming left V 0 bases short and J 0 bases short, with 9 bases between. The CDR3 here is CASSLAGYYQETQYF. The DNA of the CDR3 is TGCGCCAGCAGCTTGGCCGGGTATTACCAAGAGACCCAGTACTTC.

CDR3 nucleotide sequence: TGTGCCAGCAGCGGGGGGACTAGCGGGAAAGGGGGTGAGCAGTTCTTC. Protein: CASSGGTSGKGGEQFF. This chain connects TRBV11-3 to TRBJ2-1; TRBD2 aligns across 13 bases. This CDR3 is built from 16 residues. J lost 9 bases, V lost 5 bases, and 10 bases had no gene match. Germline loops: CDR1 SGHNT, CDR2 YENEEA. The full variable domain, with the rest looked up from reference TRBV11-3 and TRBJ2-1, is EAGVVQSPRYKIIEKKQPVAFWCNPISGHNTLYWYLQNLGQGPELLIRYENEEAVDDSQLPKDRFSAERLKGVDSTLKIQPAELGDSAVYLCASSGGTSGKGGEQFFGPGTRLTVL.

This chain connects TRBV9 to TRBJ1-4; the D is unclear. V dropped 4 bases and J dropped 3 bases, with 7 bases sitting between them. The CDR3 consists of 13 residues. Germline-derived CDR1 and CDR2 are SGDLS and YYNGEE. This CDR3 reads CASSISPNEKLFF. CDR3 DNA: TGTGCCAGCAGCATTAGCCCTAATGAAAAACTGTTTTTT.

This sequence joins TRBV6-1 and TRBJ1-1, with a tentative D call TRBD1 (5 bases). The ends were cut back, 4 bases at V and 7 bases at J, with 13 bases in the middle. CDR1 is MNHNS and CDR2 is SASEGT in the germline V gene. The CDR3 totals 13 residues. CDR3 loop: CASSAIGAVEAFF. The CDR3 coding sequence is TGTGCCAGCAGTGCCATAGGGGCAGTTGAAGCTTTCTTT.

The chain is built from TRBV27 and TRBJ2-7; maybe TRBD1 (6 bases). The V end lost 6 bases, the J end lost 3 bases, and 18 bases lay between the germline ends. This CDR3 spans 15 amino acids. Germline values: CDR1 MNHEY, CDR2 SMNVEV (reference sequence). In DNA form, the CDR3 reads TGTGCCAGCAGCCCCGCCGGGACACATCGCTACGAGCAGTACTTC. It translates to CASSPAGTHRYEQYF.

DNA of the CDR3: TGTGCCAGCGACGAGGGGGCCGGGAACACTGAAGCTTTCTTT. Its translation: CASDEGAGNTEAFF. The rearrangement joins TRBV7-8 to TRBJ1-1; 7 nucleotides agree with TRBD1. The CDR3 has 14 residues. J lost 1 base, V lost 8 bases, and 7 bases had no gene match. Germline lookup yields CDR1 SGHVS and CDR2 FQNEAQ.

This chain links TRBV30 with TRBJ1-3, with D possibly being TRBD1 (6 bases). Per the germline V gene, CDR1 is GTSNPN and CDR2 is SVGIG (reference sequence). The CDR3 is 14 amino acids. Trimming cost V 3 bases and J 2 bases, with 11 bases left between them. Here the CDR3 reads CAWSQTGTGNTIYF. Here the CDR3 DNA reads TGTGCCTGGAGCCAGACAGGTACTGGAAACACCATATATTTT.

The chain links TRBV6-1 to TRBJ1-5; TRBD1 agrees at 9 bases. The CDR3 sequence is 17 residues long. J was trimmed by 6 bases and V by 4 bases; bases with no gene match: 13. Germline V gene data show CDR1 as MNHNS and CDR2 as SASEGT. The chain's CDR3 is CASSVYRDRAKGQPQHF. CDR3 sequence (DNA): TGTGCCAGCAGTGTATACCGGGACAGGGCTAAAGGTCAGCCCCAGCATTTT.

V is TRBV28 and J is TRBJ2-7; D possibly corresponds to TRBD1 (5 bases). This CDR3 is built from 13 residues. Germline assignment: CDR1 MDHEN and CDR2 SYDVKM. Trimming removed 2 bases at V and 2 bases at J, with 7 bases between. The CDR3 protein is CASSLRGPYEQYF. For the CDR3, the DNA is TGTGCCAGCAGTTTAAGGGGCCCCTACGAGCAGTACTTC.

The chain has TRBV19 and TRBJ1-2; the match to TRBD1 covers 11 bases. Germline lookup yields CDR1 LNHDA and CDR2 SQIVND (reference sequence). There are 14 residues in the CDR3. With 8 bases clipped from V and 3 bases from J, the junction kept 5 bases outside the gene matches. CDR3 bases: TGTGCCAGTTCGGACAGGGGGCAGGACTATGGCTACACCTTC. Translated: CASSDRGQDYGYTF.

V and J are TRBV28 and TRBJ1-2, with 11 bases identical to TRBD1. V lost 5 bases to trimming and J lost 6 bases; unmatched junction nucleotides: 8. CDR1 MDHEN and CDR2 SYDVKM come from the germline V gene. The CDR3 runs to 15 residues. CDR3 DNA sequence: TGTGCCAGCAGTCCAGGACAGGGGGCGCACAATGGCTACACCTTC. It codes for CASSPGQGAHNGYTF.

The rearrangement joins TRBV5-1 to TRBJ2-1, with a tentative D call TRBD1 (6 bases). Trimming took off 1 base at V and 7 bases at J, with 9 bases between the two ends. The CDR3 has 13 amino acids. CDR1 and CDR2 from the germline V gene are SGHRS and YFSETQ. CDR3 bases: TGCGCCAGCAGCTTGTCCCAGGGGAATGAGCAGTTCTTC. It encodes CASSLSQGNEQFF.

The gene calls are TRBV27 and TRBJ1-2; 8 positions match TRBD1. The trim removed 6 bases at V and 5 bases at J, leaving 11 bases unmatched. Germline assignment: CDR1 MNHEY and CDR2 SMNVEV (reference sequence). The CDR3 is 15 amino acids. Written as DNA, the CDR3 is TGTGCCAGCAGGTTGACCGGGACAGGAGAGTATGGCTACACCTTC. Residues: CASRLTGTGEYGYTF.